The rows below give T cell receptor beta chains drawn from one sample of a study of blood T cell repertoires in COVID-19. Sequencing used immunoSEQ multiplex PCR; TCRdb keeps in-frame clones, though not all of them. The data contain 250,000 or so clones, 90% of them singletons. What was sequenced was peripheral blood. These receptor sequences come from a woman in her sixties with COVID-19, enrolled during active disease. CDR3s include the opening cysteine and the closing phenylalanine or tryptophan. The D gene is left open where the match is weak. Part of the rows lack a size; the others show once, few, many or a class for expanded clones.

v_gene: TRBV3-1/TRBV3-2
abundance: -
d_gene: TRBD2
j_gene: TRBJ2-1
CDR3aa: CASRTSGGNEQFF
CDR3nt: TGTGCCAGCAGGACTAGCGGGGGAAATGAGCAGTTCTTC

v_gene: TRBV7-3
abundance: few
d_gene: TRBD1
j_gene: TRBJ2-1
CDR3aa: CASSPTGGSYNEQFF
CDR3nt: TGTGCCAGCAGCCCAACAGGGGGGTCGTACAATGAGCAGTTCTTC

v_gene: TRBV7-2
abundance: -
d_gene: TRBD1
j_gene: TRBJ1-5
CDR3aa: CASSLYGGQGVGQPQHF
CDR3nt: TGTGCCAGCAGCTTATATGGAGGCCAGGGGGTTGGGCAGCCCCAGCATTTT

v_gene: TRBV3-1/TRBV3-2
abundance: -
d_gene: TRBD1
j_gene: TRBJ1-1
CDR3aa: CASSLGQGGTEAFF
CDR3nt: TGTGCCAGCAGTTTGGGACAGGGCGGAACTGAAGCTTTCTTT

v_gene: TRBV11-3
abundance: -
d_gene: TRBD1
j_gene: TRBJ2-7
CDR3aa: CASSLGTGTAVPYEQYF
CDR3nt: TGTGCCAGCAGCTTAGGAACCGGGACAGCGGTACCCTACGAGCAGTACTTC

v_gene: TRBV30
abundance: -
d_gene: TRBD1
j_gene: TRBJ2-6
CDR3aa: CAWSAGTGGVRYSGANVLTF
CDR3nt: TGTGCCTGGAGTGCCGGGACAGGGGGCGTAAGATACTCTGGGGCCAACGTCCTGACTTTC

v_gene: TRBV19
abundance: -
d_gene: TRBD1
j_gene: TRBJ1-5
CDR3aa: CASSWGQGSNQPQHF
CDR3nt: TGTGCCAGTAGTTGGGGACAGGGGAGCAATCAGCCCCAGCATTTT

v_gene: TRBV9
abundance: -
d_gene: -
j_gene: TRBJ2-1
CDR3aa: CASSLQDGGGEQFF
CDR3nt: TGTGCCAGCAGCCTCCAAGACGGGGGTGGTGAGCAGTTCTTC

v_gene: TRBV19
abundance: -
d_gene: TRBD1
j_gene: TRBJ1-2
CDR3aa: CASSSRKGTVGGDTF
CDR3nt: TGTGCCAGTAGCTCGCGGAAAGGGACAGTCGGGGGTGACACCTTC

v_gene: TRBV30
abundance: -
d_gene: -
j_gene: TRBJ1-6
CDR3aa: CAWAGTRYNSPLHF
CDR3nt: TGTGCCTGGGCCGGGACAAGGTATAATTCACCCCTCCACTTT

v_gene: TRBV18
abundance: once
d_gene: -
j_gene: TRBJ2-4
CDR3aa: CASSPSTGPGNIQYF
CDR3nt: TGTGCCAGCTCACCGTCGACAGGACCGGGGAACATTCAGTACTTC

v_gene: TRBV19
abundance: -
d_gene: TRBD1
j_gene: TRBJ1-4
CDR3aa: CASSWTGDEKLFF
CDR3nt: TGTGCCAGTAGTTGGACAGGGGACGAAAAACTGTTTTTT

v_gene: TRBV11-3
abundance: -
d_gene: -
j_gene: TRBJ1-1
CDR3aa: CASSPRGTNTEAFF
CDR3nt: TGTGCCAGCAGCCCTAGGGGGACGAACACTGAAGCTTTCTTT

v_gene: TRBV19
abundance: -
d_gene: -
j_gene: TRBJ1-2
CDR3aa: CASSIDRTAGGYTF
CDR3nt: TGTGCCAGTAGTATAGATCGGACAGCAGGTGGCTACACCTTC

v_gene: TRBV19
abundance: -
d_gene: TRBD1
j_gene: TRBJ1-4
CDR3aa: CASRDRGETNEKLFF
CDR3nt: TGTGCCAGTAGGGACAGGGGGGAGACTAATGAAAAACTGTTTTTT

v_gene: TRBV7-2
abundance: -
d_gene: -
j_gene: TRBJ1-5
CDR3aa: CASSFGSGGSNQPQHF
CDR3nt: TGTGCCAGCAGCTTCGGCTCCGGGGGTAGCAATCAGCCCCAGCATTTT

v_gene: TRBV29-1
abundance: -
d_gene: TRBD1
j_gene: TRBJ1-2
CDR3aa: CSVEAGGGTGRYGYTF
CDR3nt: TGCAGCGTTGAAGCAGGTGGGGGGACAGGACGATATGGCTACACCTTC

v_gene: TRBV5-5
abundance: -
d_gene: -
j_gene: TRBJ2-7
CDR3aa: CASSQNPTEGYEQYF
CDR3nt: TGTGCCAGCAGCCAGAACCCTACAGAGGGCTACGAGCAGTACTTC

v_gene: TRBV5-1
abundance: few
d_gene: TRBD1
j_gene: TRBJ2-7
CDR3aa: CASSQGQGAYEQYF
CDR3nt: TGCGCCAGCAGCCAAGGACAGGGAGCCTACGAGCAGTACTTC

v_gene: TRBV12-5
abundance: -
d_gene: -
j_gene: TRBJ2-1
CDR3aa: CASGLSGGPSSEQFF
CDR3nt: TGTGCTAGTGGTTTGTCGGGGGGCCCGTCGAGTGAGCAGTTCTTC